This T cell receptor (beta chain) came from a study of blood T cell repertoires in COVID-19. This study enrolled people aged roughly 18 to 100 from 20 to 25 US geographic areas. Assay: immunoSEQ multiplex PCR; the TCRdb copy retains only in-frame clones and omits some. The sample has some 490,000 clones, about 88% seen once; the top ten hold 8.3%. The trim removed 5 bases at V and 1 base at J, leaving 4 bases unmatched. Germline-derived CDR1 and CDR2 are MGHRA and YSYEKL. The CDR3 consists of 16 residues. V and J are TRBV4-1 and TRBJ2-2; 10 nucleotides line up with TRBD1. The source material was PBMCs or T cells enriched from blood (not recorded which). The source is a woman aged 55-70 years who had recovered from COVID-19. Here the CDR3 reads CASSKRTGGNTGELFF. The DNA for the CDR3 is TGCGCCAGCAGCAAGAGGACAGGGGGGAACACCGGGGAGCTGTTTTTT.